The rows below give T cell receptor beta chains drawn from one sample of a study of regulatory T cells in long-lasting Graves disease. One entry per CDR3 protein results from TCRdb running MiXCR on the multiplex PCR reads. The repertoire consists of a few hundred thousand distinct CDR3 sequences, with around a fifth occurring once and the leading ten covering around 13%. The specimen comprised peripheral blood mononuclear cells (PBMCs), sampled when the disease was refractory, from a patient treated with antithyroid drugs. The source is a female donor with Graves disease. The CDR3 runs from the conserved cysteine through the conserved F or W. Fields, in order: CDR3 protein, CDR3 DNA, D gene, J gene, clone size, V gene. A D gene is named only where the DNA matches it firmly. The size entry is marked missing in some rows and otherwise reads once, few, many or a size class.

CDR3aa: CSASFRPRLPLHF
CDR3nt: TGCAGTGCTAGTTTCCGACCCCGTTTACCCCTCCACTTT
d_gene: .
j_gene: TRBJ1-6
abundance: few
v_gene: TRBV20-1

CDR3aa: CSAREGEGPNEQYF
CDR3nt: TGCAGTGCTAGAGAGGGGGAGGGCCCGAACGAGCAGTACTTC
d_gene: TRBD2
j_gene: TRBJ2-7
abundance: .
v_gene: TRBV20-1

CDR3aa: CSATRGGPGQFF
CDR3nt: TGCAGTGCTACCAGAGGCGGCCCGGGGCAGTTCTTC
d_gene: .
j_gene: TRBJ2-1
abundance: .
v_gene: TRBV20-1

CDR3aa: CSTLAAINSGANVLTF
CDR3nt: TGCAGCACCCTAGCGGCCATTAACTCTGGGGCCAACGTCCTGACTTTC
d_gene: TRBD2
j_gene: TRBJ2-6
abundance: few
v_gene: TRBV29-1

CDR3aa: CASSFERETNNEQFF
CDR3nt: TGTGCCAGCAGTTTCGAGCGGGAGACAAACAATGAGCAGTTCTTC
d_gene: TRBD2
j_gene: TRBJ2-1
abundance: many
v_gene: TRBV28

CDR3aa: CASSLVRGSNYGYTF
CDR3nt: TGTGCCAGCAGCTTAGTCCGAGGATCAAACTATGGCTACACCTTC
d_gene: .
j_gene: TRBJ1-2
abundance: few
v_gene: TRBV7-9

CDR3aa: CASSLSSGGAQETQYF
CDR3nt: TGCGCCAGCAGCTTGTCTAGCGGGGGGGCCCAAGAGACCCAGTACTTC
d_gene: TRBD2
j_gene: TRBJ2-5
abundance: .
v_gene: TRBV5-1

CDR3aa: CASSHTTSGRPYEQYF
CDR3nt: TGCGCCAGCAGCCACACGACTAGCGGAAGACCCTACGAGCAGTACTTC
d_gene: TRBD2
j_gene: TRBJ2-7
abundance: .
v_gene: TRBV5-1

CDR3aa: CASSFGESRAEKLFF
CDR3nt: TGTGCCAGCAGTTTTGGCGAGTCTAGGGCAGAAAAACTGTTTTTT
d_gene: .
j_gene: TRBJ1-4
abundance: .
v_gene: TRBV12-3/TRBV12-4

CDR3aa: CASSYSGTSEQFF
CDR3nt: TGTGCCAGCAGTTACTCGGGAACTAGCGAGCAGTTCTTC
d_gene: .
j_gene: TRBJ2-1
abundance: .
v_gene: TRBV6-6

CDR3aa: CASARDSHSNQPQHF
CDR3nt: TGTGCCAGCGCCAGGGACAGCCATAGCAATCAGCCCCAGCATTTT
d_gene: TRBD1
j_gene: TRBJ1-5
abundance: .
v_gene: TRBV6-1

CDR3aa: CASSLYADPQETQYF
CDR3nt: TGTGCCAGCAGTTTATATGCGGATCCCCAAGAGACCCAGTACTTC
d_gene: .
j_gene: TRBJ2-5
abundance: many
v_gene: TRBV28

CDR3aa: CASSGDRDYTYGYTF
CDR3nt: TGCGCCAGCAGTGGGGACAGGGATTATACCTATGGCTACACCTTC
d_gene: TRBD1
j_gene: TRBJ1-2
abundance: once
v_gene: TRBV10-2

CDR3aa: CSVPGLYGYTF
CDR3nt: TGCAGCGTCCCGGGCCTCTATGGCTACACCTTC
d_gene: .
j_gene: TRBJ1-2
abundance: few
v_gene: TRBV29-1

CDR3aa: CASSPTGGSSEYEQYF
CDR3nt: TGTGCCAGCAGCCCGACGGGGGGTAGTAGCGAGTACGAGCAGTACTTC
d_gene: TRBD2
j_gene: TRBJ2-7
abundance: few
v_gene: TRBV9

CDR3aa: CASSPSGFKETQYF
CDR3nt: TGTGCCAGCAGTCCCTCGGGATTTAAAGAGACCCAGTACTTC
d_gene: .
j_gene: TRBJ2-5
abundance: many
v_gene: TRBV28

CDR3aa: CSVPPTVNYGYTF
CDR3nt: TGCAGCGTGCCGCCGACAGTTAACTATGGCTACACCTTC
d_gene: .
j_gene: TRBJ1-2
abundance: many
v_gene: TRBV29-1

CDR3aa: CASSYHLRDPQGTEAFF
CDR3nt: TGTGCCAGCAGTTACCACCTCCGGGACCCCCAAGGTACTGAAGCTTTCTTT
d_gene: .
j_gene: TRBJ1-1
abundance: .
v_gene: TRBV6-2/TRBV6-3

CDR3aa: CASSWTGAASREQFF
CDR3nt: TGTGCCAGCAGTTGGACAGGGGCGGCAAGCCGGGAGCAGTTCTTC
d_gene: TRBD1
j_gene: TRBJ2-1
abundance: few
v_gene: TRBV6-5